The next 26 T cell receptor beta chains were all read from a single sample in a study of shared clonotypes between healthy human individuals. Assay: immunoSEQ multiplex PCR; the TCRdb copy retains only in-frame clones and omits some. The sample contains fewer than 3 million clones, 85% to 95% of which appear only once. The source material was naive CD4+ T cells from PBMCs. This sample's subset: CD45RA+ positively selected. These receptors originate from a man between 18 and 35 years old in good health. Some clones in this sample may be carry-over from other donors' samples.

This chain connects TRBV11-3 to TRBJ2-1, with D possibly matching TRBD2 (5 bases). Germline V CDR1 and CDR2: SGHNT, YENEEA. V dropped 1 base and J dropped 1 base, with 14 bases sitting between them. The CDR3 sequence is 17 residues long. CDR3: CASSLGWTGRSYNEQFF. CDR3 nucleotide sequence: TGTGCCAGCAGCTTAGGCTGGACTGGGAGATCCTACAATGAGCAGTTCTTC. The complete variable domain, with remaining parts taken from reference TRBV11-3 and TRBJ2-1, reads EAGVVQSPRYKIIEKKQPVAFWCNPISGHNTLYWYLQNLGQGPELLIRYENEEAVDDSQLPKDRFSAERLKGVDSTLKIQPAELGDSAVYLCASSLGWTGRSYNEQFFGPGTRLTVL.

In nucleotides, the CDR3 is TGTGCCAGCAGCAACGGGGGGTTGGCCCAGTACTTC. It is translated as CASSNGGLAQYF. The chain combines TRBV21-1 with TRBJ2-5; the table's TRBD2 call for D was not verified on the DNA. TRBV21-1 is a documented pseudogene. The CDR3 has 12 residues.

The CDR3 region has the DNA TGTGCCAGCTCTCAAGGACTAGCGGGAGCGAACACCGGGGAGCTGTTTTTT. Protein product: CASSQGLAGANTGELFF. The chain employs TRBV18 and TRBJ2-2; TRBD2 agrees at 13 bases. This CDR3 region has 17 residues. The germline V gene encodes CDR1 KGHSH and CDR2 LQKENI. The V and J ends lost 6 bases and 0 bases, in that order; junction bases with no gene match: 4.

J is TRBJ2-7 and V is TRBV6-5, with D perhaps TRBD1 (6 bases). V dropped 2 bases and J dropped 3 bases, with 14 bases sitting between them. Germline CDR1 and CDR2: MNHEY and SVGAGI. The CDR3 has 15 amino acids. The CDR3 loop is CASSYRQGPYYEQYF. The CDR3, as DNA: TGTGCCAGCAGTTACCGGCAGGGGCCATACTACGAGCAGTACTTC.

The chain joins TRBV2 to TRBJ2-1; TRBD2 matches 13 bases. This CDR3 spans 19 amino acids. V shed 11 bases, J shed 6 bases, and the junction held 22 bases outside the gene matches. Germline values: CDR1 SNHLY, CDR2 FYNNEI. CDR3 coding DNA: TGTGCCCGCGGCGAATCGGAACTAGCGGGAGGGGGTCAGAGCAATGAGCAGTTCTTC. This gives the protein CARGESELAGGGQSNEQFF. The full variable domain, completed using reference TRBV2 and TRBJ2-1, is EPEVTQTPSHQVTQMGQEVILRCVPISNHLYFYWYRQILGQKVEFLVSFYNNEISEKSEIFDDQFSVERPDGSNFTLKIRSTKLEDSAMYFCARGESELAGGGQSNEQFFGPGTRLTVL.

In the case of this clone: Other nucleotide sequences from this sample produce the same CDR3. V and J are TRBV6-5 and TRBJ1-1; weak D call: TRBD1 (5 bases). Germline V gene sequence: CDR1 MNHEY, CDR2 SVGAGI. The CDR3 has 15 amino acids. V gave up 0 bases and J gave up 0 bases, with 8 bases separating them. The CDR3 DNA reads TGTGCCAGCAGTTACTCAGCAGGGATGAACACTGAAGCTTTCTTT. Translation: CASSYSAGMNTEAFF.

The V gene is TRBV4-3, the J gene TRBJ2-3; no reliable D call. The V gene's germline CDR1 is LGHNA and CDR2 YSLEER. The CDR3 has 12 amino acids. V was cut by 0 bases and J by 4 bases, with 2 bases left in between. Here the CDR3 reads CASSQEPDTQYF. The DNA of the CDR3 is TGCGCCAGCAGCCAAGAACCAGATACGCAGTATTTT.

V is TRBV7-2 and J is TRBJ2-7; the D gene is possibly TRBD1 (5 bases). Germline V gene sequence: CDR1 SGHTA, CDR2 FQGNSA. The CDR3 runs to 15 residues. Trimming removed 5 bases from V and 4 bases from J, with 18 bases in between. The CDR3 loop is CASSPRVGQNYEQYF. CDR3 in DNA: TGTGCCAGCAGCCCTAGGGTGGGGCAGAATTACGAGCAGTACTTC.

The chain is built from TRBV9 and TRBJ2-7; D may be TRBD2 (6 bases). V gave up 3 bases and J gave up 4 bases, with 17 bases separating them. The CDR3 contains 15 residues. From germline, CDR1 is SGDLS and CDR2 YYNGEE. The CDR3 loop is CASSAGGEVYYEQYF. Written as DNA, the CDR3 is TGTGCCAGCAGCGCCGGGGGTGAAGTATATTACGAGCAGTACTTC.

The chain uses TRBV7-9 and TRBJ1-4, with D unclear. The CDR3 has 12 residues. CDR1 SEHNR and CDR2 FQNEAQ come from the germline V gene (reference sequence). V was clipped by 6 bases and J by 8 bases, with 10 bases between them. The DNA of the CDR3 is TGTGCCAGCAGTCCGTGGGGAGAAAAACTGTTTTTT. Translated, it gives CASSPWGEKLFF. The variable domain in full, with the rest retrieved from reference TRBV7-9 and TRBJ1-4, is DTGVSQNPRHKITKRGQNVTFRCDPISEHNRLYWYRQTLGQGPEFLTYFQNEAQLEKSRLLSDRFSAERPKGSFSTLEIQRTEQGDSAMYLCASSPWGEKLFFGSGTQLSVL.

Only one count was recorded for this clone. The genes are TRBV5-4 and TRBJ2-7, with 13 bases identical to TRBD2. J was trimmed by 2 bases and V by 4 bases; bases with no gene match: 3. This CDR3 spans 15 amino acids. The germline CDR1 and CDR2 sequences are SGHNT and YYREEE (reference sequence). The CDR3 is CASSRTSGGTYEQYF. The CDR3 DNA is TGTGCCAGCAGCCGGACTAGCGGGGGAACCTACGAGCAGTACTTC.

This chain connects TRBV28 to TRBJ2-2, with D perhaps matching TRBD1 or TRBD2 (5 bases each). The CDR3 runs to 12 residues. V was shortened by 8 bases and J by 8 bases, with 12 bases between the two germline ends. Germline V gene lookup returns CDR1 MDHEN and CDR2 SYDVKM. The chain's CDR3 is CASLGDSGELFF. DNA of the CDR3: TGTGCCAGCCTGGGAGACAGTGGGGAGCTGTTTTTT.

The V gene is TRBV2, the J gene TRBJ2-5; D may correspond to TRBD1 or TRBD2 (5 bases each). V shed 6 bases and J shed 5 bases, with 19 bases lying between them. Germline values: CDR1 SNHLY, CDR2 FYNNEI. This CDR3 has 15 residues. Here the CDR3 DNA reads TGTGCCAGCAGCGAGGGCGGCCAGGGTCCCGAGACCCAGTACTTC. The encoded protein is CASSEGGQGPETQYF.

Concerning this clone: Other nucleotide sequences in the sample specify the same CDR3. CDR3 residues: CASRSDRVTEAFF. Written as DNA, the CDR3 is TGTGCCAGCAGGTCTGACAGGGTTACTGAAGCTTTCTTT. The V call is TRBV7-2, the J call TRBJ1-1; TRBD1 matches 7 bases. The CDR3 has 13 amino acids. Losses at the gene ends were 6 bases for V and 5 bases for J; bases not matched to a gene: 6. Germline V gene lookup returns CDR1 SGHTA and CDR2 FQGNSA.

As DNA, the CDR3 is TGTGCCAGCAGCGTAGGAGGGATTGGGGAAAAACTGTTTTTT. This translates into CASSVGGIGEKLFF. V is TRBV9 and J is TRBJ1-4; D remains ambiguous. Germline V gene sequence: CDR1 SGDLS, CDR2 YYNGEE. Trimming pared 0 bases from V and 8 bases from J, leaving 11 bases between. This CDR3 comprises 14 residues. Variable domain in full (rest from reference TRBV9 and TRBJ1-4): DSGVTQTPKHLITATGQRVTLRCSPRSGDLSVYWYQQSLDQGLQFLIQYYNGEERAKGNILERFSAQQFPDLHSELNLSSLELGDSALYFCASSVGGIGEKLFFGSGTQLSVL.

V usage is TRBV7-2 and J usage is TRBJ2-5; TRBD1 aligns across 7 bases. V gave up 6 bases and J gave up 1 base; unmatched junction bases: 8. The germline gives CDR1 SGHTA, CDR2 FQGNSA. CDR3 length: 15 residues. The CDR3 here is CASRLNRQGQETQYF. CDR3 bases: TGTGCCAGCAGATTAAACCGACAGGGCCAAGAGACCCAGTACTTC.

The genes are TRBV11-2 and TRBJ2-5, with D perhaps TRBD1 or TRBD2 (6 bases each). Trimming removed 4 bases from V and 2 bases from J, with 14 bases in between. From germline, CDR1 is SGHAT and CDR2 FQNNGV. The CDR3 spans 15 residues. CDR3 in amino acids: CASSSIRGQQETQYF. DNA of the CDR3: TGTGCCAGCAGCTCCATCCGGGGGCAGCAAGAGACCCAGTACTTC.

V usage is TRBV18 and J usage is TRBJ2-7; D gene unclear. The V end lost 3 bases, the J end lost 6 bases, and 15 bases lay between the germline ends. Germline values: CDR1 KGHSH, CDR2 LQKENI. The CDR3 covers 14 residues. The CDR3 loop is CASSPQTVTAEQYF. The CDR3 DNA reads TGTGCCAGCTCACCCCAGACCGTTACTGCCGAGCAGTACTTC.

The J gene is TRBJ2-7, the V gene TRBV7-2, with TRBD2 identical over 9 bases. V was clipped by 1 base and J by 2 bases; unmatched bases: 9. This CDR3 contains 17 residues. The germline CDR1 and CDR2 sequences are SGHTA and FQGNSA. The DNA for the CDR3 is TGTGCCAGCAGCTTAGTTGCTGCGGGAGGGCCCCCCTACGAGCAGTACTTC. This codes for CASSLVAAGGPPYEQYF.

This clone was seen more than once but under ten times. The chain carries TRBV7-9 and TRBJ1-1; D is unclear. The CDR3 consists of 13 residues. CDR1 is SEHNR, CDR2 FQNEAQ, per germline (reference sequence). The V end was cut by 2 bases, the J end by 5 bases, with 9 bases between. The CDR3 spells CASSLMTRTEAFF. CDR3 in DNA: TGTGCCAGCAGCTTAATGACGAGGACTGAAGCTTTCTTT.

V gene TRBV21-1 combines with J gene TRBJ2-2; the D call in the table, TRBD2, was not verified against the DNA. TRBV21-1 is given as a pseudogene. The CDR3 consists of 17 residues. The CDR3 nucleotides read TGTGCCAGCAGCAAAGGACGGGGACTAGTTGATCGCGGGGAGCTGTTTTTT. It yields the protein CASSKGRGLVDRGELFF.

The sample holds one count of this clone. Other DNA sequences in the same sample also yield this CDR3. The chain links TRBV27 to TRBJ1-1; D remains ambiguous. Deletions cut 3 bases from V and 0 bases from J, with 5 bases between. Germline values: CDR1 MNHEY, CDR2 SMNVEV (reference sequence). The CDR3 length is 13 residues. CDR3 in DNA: TGTGCCAGCAGTTTTTCGGTGAACACTGAAGCTTTCTTT. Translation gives CASSFSVNTEAFF.

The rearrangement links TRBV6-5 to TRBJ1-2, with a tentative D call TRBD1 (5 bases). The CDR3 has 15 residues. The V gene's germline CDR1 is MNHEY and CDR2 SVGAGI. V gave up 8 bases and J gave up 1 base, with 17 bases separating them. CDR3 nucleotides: TGTGCCAGCGGTAGACACGGGACGGATAACTATGGCTACACCTTC. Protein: CASGRHGTDNYGYTF.

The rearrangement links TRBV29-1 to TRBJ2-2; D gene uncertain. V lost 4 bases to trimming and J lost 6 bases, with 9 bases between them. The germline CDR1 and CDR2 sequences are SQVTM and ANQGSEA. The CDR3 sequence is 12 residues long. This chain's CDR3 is CSVARSPGELFF. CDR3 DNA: TGCAGCGTTGCTAGGAGTCCCGGGGAGCTGTTTTTT.

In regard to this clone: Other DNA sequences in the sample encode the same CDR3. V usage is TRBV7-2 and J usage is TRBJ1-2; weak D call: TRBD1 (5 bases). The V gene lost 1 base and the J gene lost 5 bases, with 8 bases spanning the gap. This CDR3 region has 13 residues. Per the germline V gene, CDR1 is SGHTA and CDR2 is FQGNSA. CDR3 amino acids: CASSLDRKYGYTF. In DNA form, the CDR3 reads TGTGCCAGCAGCTTAGACAGGAAGTATGGCTACACCTTC.

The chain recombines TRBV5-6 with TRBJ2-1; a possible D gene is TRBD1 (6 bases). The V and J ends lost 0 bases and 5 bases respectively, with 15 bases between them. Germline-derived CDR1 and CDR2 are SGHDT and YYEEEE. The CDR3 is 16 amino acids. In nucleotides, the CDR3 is TGTGCCAGCAGCTTGGCCTACAGGGTGGGTAACAATGAGCAGTTCTTC. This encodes CASSLAYRVGNNEQFF.